This is a list of T cell receptor beta chains from one sample in a study of shared clonotypes between healthy human individuals. TCRdb keeps only in-frame clones here, not all; method: immunoSEQ multiplex PCR. This table holds about 1 million clones, about four fifths found once. The sample taken for sequencing was memory CD4+ T cells from PBMCs. The origin of the receptors is a young man in good health. Some clones in this sample may be carry-over from other donors' samples. CDR3s include the opening cysteine and the closing phenylalanine or tryptophan. The D gene is left open where the match is weak. Size is stated for part of the rows, as once, few or many counts, or as a class when the clone is expanded.

d_gene: TRBD1; abundance: .; j_gene: TRBJ2-7; v_gene: TRBV28; CDR3aa: CASSLPGTGITYEQYF; CDR3nt: TGTGCCAGCAGTTTACCAGGGACAGGCATTACCTACGAGCAGTACTTC
d_gene: TRBD1; abundance: .; j_gene: TRBJ1-1; v_gene: TRBV9; CDR3aa: CASSVTGGTEAFF; CDR3nt: TGTGCCAGCAGCGTTACAGGGGGCACTGAAGCTTTCTTT
d_gene: TRBD1; abundance: .; j_gene: TRBJ2-5; v_gene: TRBV7-3; CDR3aa: CASSLLPGQGAETQYF; CDR3nt: TGTGCCAGCAGCTTGCTACCGGGACAGGGGGCAGAGACCCAGTACTTC
d_gene: .; abundance: few; j_gene: TRBJ1-5; v_gene: TRBV28; CDR3aa: CASSTIGPDGHF; CDR3nt: TGTGCCAGCAGCACCATTGGGCCCGATGGGCATTTT
d_gene: TRBD2; abundance: .; j_gene: TRBJ2-3; v_gene: TRBV7-3; CDR3aa: CASSLTAGGPGTDTQYF; CDR3nt: TGTGCCAGCAGCTTAACAGCGGGAGGGCCGGGCACAGATACGCAGTATTTT
d_gene: TRBD1; abundance: .; j_gene: TRBJ2-2; v_gene: TRBV6-4; CDR3aa: CASSQDRVTGELFF; CDR3nt: TGTGCCAGCAGCCAAGACAGGGTAACCGGGGAGCTGTTTTTT
d_gene: .; abundance: once; j_gene: TRBJ1-2; v_gene: TRBV5-1; CDR3aa: CASSFDWGNYGYTF; CDR3nt: TGCGCCAGCAGCTTTGACTGGGGGAACTATGGCTACACCTTC
d_gene: .; abundance: .; j_gene: TRBJ1-2; v_gene: TRBV28; CDR3aa: CASREPGQGFDGYTF; CDR3nt: TGTGCCAGCAGAGAACCTGGGCAGGGGTTTGATGGCTACACCTTC
d_gene: TRBD2; abundance: few; j_gene: TRBJ2-7; v_gene: TRBV7-8; CDR3aa: CASSRPGLPYEQYF; CDR3nt: TGTGCCAGCAGCCGACCGGGACTACCTTACGAGCAGTACTTC
d_gene: TRBD1; abundance: .; j_gene: TRBJ1-1; v_gene: TRBV7-2; CDR3aa: CASSYISGQGDTEAFF; CDR3nt: TGTGCCAGCAGCTACATCTCGGGACAGGGCGACACTGAAGCTTTCTTT
d_gene: TRBD1; abundance: .; j_gene: TRBJ1-1; v_gene: TRBV6-5; CDR3aa: CASSYSQGAGTEAFF; CDR3nt: TGTGCCAGCAGTTACTCCCAGGGGGCTGGTACTGAAGCTTTCTTT
d_gene: TRBD2; abundance: .; j_gene: TRBJ2-1; v_gene: TRBV30; CDR3aa: CASGLAGGPNEQFF; CDR3nt: TGTGCCTCCGGACTAGCGGGAGGGCCGAATGAGCAGTTCTTC
d_gene: .; abundance: few; j_gene: TRBJ2-7; v_gene: TRBV6-5; CDR3aa: CASMVGRGYEQYF; CDR3nt: TGTGCCAGCATGGTGGGCAGGGGCTACGAGCAGTACTTC
d_gene: .; abundance: once; j_gene: TRBJ2-7; v_gene: TRBV29-1; CDR3aa: CSTGGNMVGSSYEQYF; CDR3nt: TGCAGCACTGGAGGTAATATGGTCGGCAGTTCCTACGAGCAGTACTTC
d_gene: TRBD2; abundance: .; j_gene: TRBJ2-1; v_gene: TRBV28; CDR3aa: CASSSRGTNYNEQFF; CDR3nt: TGTGCCAGCAGTTCCCGTGGGACTAACTACAATGAGCAGTTCTTC
d_gene: TRBD1; abundance: .; j_gene: TRBJ1-2; v_gene: TRBV28; CDR3aa: CASSTSGTGYYGYTF; CDR3nt: TGTGCCAGCAGTACCTCCGGGACAGGGTACTATGGCTACACCTTC
d_gene: .; abundance: .; j_gene: TRBJ2-3; v_gene: TRBV29-1; CDR3aa: CSVGGPTWTDTQYF; CDR3nt: TGCAGCGTTGGTGGCCCGACATGGACAGATACGCAGTATTTT
d_gene: .; abundance: many; j_gene: TRBJ1-3; v_gene: TRBV28; CDR3aa: CASSTSSGGGDTIYF; CDR3nt: .
d_gene: TRBD2; abundance: .; j_gene: TRBJ2-5; v_gene: TRBV7-8; CDR3aa: CASSRLGGRGETQYF; CDR3nt: TGTGCCAGCAGTCGACTTGGCGGGAGAGGAGAGACCCAGTACTTC
d_gene: TRBD1; abundance: .; j_gene: TRBJ2-7; v_gene: TRBV4-2; CDR3aa: CASSLQGTDSYEQYF; CDR3nt: TGTGCCAGCAGCCTACAGGGGACAGACTCCTACGAGCAGTACTTC
d_gene: TRBD1; abundance: few; j_gene: TRBJ2-7; v_gene: TRBV10-2; CDR3aa: CASSDPGQGLSYEQYF; CDR3nt: TGCGCCAGCAGTGACCCGGGACAGGGACTATCCTACGAGCAGTACTTC
d_gene: TRBD1; abundance: .; j_gene: TRBJ2-7; v_gene: TRBV10-3; CDR3aa: CAISDLDRGYYEQYF; CDR3nt: TGTGCCATCAGTGACCTGGACAGGGGGTACTACGAGCAGTACTTC
d_gene: TRBD1; abundance: .; j_gene: TRBJ1-1; v_gene: TRBV5-1; CDR3aa: CASTGQEYTEAFF; CDR3nt: TGCGCCAGCACAGGACAGGAGTACACTGAAGCTTTCTTT
d_gene: .; abundance: .; j_gene: TRBJ2-1; v_gene: TRBV5-6; CDR3aa: CASSPPGSGYNEQFF; CDR3nt: TGTGCCAGCAGTCCACCCGGGTCGGGCTACAATGAGCAGTTCTTC
d_gene: .; abundance: .; j_gene: TRBJ2-7; v_gene: TRBV5-1; CDR3aa: CASGETGGSNEQYF; CDR3nt: TGCGCCAGCGGGGAGACAGGTGGGTCGAACGAGCAGTACTTC
d_gene: .; abundance: once; j_gene: TRBJ1-1; v_gene: TRBV11-1; CDR3aa: CASSPGAGRTEAFF; CDR3nt: TGTGCCAGCAGCCCCGGGGCGGGGAGGACTGAAGCTTTCTTT
d_gene: TRBD2; abundance: few; j_gene: TRBJ2-1; v_gene: TRBV6-5; CDR3aa: CASSLSGTSGDNEQFF; CDR3nt: TGTGCCAGCAGTTTATCCGGGACTAGCGGGGACAATGAGCAGTTCTTC
d_gene: .; abundance: many; j_gene: TRBJ1-1; v_gene: TRBV5-6; CDR3aa: CASSLVLPGNTEAFF; CDR3nt: TGTGCCAGCAGCTTGGTGCTACCAGGGAACACTGAAGCTTTCTTT
d_gene: .; abundance: .; j_gene: TRBJ1-5; v_gene: TRBV5-3; CDR3aa: CARSWGGGFHQPQHF; CDR3nt: TGTGCCAGAAGCTGGGGAGGGGGATTTCATCAGCCCCAGCATTTT
d_gene: .; abundance: once; j_gene: TRBJ1-5; v_gene: TRBV4-3; CDR3aa: CASSQDEEGNQPQHF; CDR3nt: TGCGCCAGCAGCCAAGATGAAGAGGGGAATCAGCCCCAGCATTTT
d_gene: TRBD1; abundance: .; j_gene: TRBJ1-5; v_gene: TRBV5-6; CDR3aa: CASSLGGQGSQPQHF; CDR3nt: TGTGCCAGCAGCTTGGGGGGACAGGGTTCTCAGCCCCAGCATTTT
d_gene: .; abundance: few; j_gene: TRBJ1-2; v_gene: TRBV30; CDR3aa: CAWTATDGGGYTF; CDR3nt: TGTGCCTGGACCGCTACCGACGGGGGGGGCTACACCTTC
d_gene: .; abundance: .; j_gene: TRBJ2-4; v_gene: TRBV10-3; CDR3aa: CAISDPGGAKNIQYF; CDR3nt: TGTGCCATCAGTGACCCCGGGGGAGCCAAAAACATTCAGTACTTC
d_gene: .; abundance: .; j_gene: TRBJ1-1; v_gene: TRBV11-2; CDR3aa: CASSLRTNTEAFF; CDR3nt: TGTGCCAGCAGCTTACGCACGAACACTGAAGCTTTCTTT
d_gene: TRBD1; abundance: .; j_gene: TRBJ2-5; v_gene: TRBV5-4; CDR3aa: CASSSEGAETQYF; CDR3nt: TGTGCCAGCAGCTCAGAGGGGGCTGAGACCCAGTACTTC
d_gene: .; abundance: .; j_gene: TRBJ2-7; v_gene: TRBV19; CDR3aa: CASSIRGSMSSYEQYF; CDR3nt: TGTGCCAGTAGTATAAGGGGTTCGATGAGCTCCTACGAGCAGTACTTC
d_gene: .; abundance: .; j_gene: TRBJ1-1; v_gene: TRBV5-8; CDR3aa: CASSRDGRGAFF; CDR3nt: TGTGCCAGCAGCCGGGACGGAAGGGGGGCTTTCTTT
d_gene: .; abundance: .; j_gene: TRBJ1-1; v_gene: TRBV5-8; CDR3aa: CASSSNAPSPGRPNTEAFF; CDR3nt: TGTGCCAGCAGCTCGAATGCCCCCTCGCCGGGACGGCCGAACACTGAAGCTTTCTTT
d_gene: TRBD1; abundance: many; j_gene: TRBJ2-3; v_gene: TRBV2; CDR3aa: CASSDPRGTGADTQYF; CDR3nt: TGTGCCAGCAGTGATCCCCGCGGGACAGGGGCAGATACGCAGTATTTT
d_gene: .; abundance: .; j_gene: TRBJ1-6; v_gene: TRBV27; CDR3aa: CASSSSNSLHF; CDR3nt: TGTGCCAGCAGTTCATCTAACTCCCTCCACTTT
d_gene: .; abundance: .; j_gene: TRBJ1-2; v_gene: TRBV27; CDR3aa: CASMPRDGTFYGYTF; CDR3nt: TGTGCCAGCATGCCGCGGGACGGAACCTTCTATGGCTACACCTTC
d_gene: .; abundance: .; j_gene: TRBJ1-5; v_gene: TRBV7-9; CDR3aa: CASSPQGDQPQHF; CDR3nt: TGTGCCAGCAGCCCGCAAGGTGATCAGCCCCAGCATTTT
d_gene: .; abundance: once; j_gene: TRBJ2-1; v_gene: TRBV6-6; CDR3aa: CASSRTAYYNEQFF; CDR3nt: TGTGCCAGCAGTAGGACGGCATACTACAATGAGCAGTTCTTC
d_gene: .; abundance: .; j_gene: TRBJ1-2; v_gene: TRBV4-2; CDR3aa: CASSREGLYGYTF; CDR3nt: TGTGCCAGCAGTCGGGAAGGGCTCTATGGCTACACCTTC
d_gene: .; abundance: .; j_gene: TRBJ1-5; v_gene: TRBV28; CDR3aa: CASSWRNQPQHF; CDR3nt: TGTGCCAGCAGTTGGCGTAATCAGCCCCAGCATTTT
d_gene: .; abundance: few; j_gene: TRBJ2-3; v_gene: TRBV20-1; CDR3aa: CSARVTDTQYF; CDR3nt: TGCAGTGCTAGAGTCACAGATACGCAGTATTTT
d_gene: .; abundance: .; j_gene: TRBJ1-5; v_gene: TRBV5-1; CDR3aa: CASSLEGIGNQPQHF; CDR3nt: TGCGCCAGCAGCTTGGAGGGGATTGGCAATCAGCCCCAGCATTTT
d_gene: .; abundance: .; j_gene: TRBJ2-5; v_gene: TRBV30; CDR3aa: CAWSLGRGETQYF; CDR3nt: TGTGCCTGGAGTTTAGGCAGGGGAGAGACCCAGTACTTC
d_gene: .; abundance: .; j_gene: TRBJ1-1; v_gene: TRBV11-1; CDR3aa: CASSFTGSTEAFF; CDR3nt: TGTGCCAGCAGCTTCACAGGGAGCACTGAAGCTTTCTTT
d_gene: .; abundance: .; j_gene: TRBJ2-1; v_gene: TRBV6-4; CDR3aa: CASSFRDGEQFF; CDR3nt: TGTGCCAGCAGTTTCAGGGATGGTGAGCAGTTCTTC
d_gene: .; abundance: .; j_gene: TRBJ2-1; v_gene: TRBV10-3; CDR3aa: CAISAFNNNEQFF; CDR3nt: TGTGCCATCAGTGCTTTCAATAACAATGAGCAGTTCTTC
d_gene: .; abundance: few; j_gene: TRBJ2-1; v_gene: TRBV5-5; CDR3aa: CASSLVPEAYNEQFF; CDR3nt: TGTGCCAGCAGCTTAGTTCCAGAGGCCTACAATGAGCAGTTCTTC
d_gene: .; abundance: .; j_gene: TRBJ1-2; v_gene: TRBV5-1; CDR3aa: CASSPLGGGYTF; CDR3nt: TGCGCCAGCAGCCCACTGGGGGGTGGCTACACCTTC